This T cell receptor (beta chain) derives from a study of T-cell reconstitution after alpha-beta-depleted transplantation in children. Unique molecular identifiers tagged the TCRbeta library. TCRdb ran MiXCR on the PCR reads and lists one entry per CDR3 protein. The sample has some 5,100 distinct CDR3 sequences; 7.3% are singletons. The CDR3 extends over 16 amino acids. Germline CDR1 reads DFQATT; CDR2 reads SNEGSKA (reference sequence). V dropped 3 bases and J dropped 5 bases, with 20 bases sitting between them. Broader study findings: Expanded clones from the graft, numbering several hundred, reportedly supplied alpha-beta T cells about two months after transplant. Surviving thymic progenitors and recipient T cells were the source of high TCRbeta diversity at day 60 in some patients.

Ten or more counts support this clonotype. What it recognizes is unknown. The chain is built from TRBV20-1 and TRBJ1-5, with D perhaps matching TRBD1 (6 bases). This receptor was identified in a boy in the first two years of life who had a stem cell transplant for SCID, so the T cells may come from the graft donor. The sequences come from PBMCs, mostly from graft donor cells, collected 60 days after TCRalphabeta/CD19-depleted stem cell transplant. CDR3 DNA sequence: TGCAGTGCTAGCCGACTGGTCAAGGGGGGTGATCAGCCCCAGCATTTT. Protein product: CSASRLVKGGDQPQHF.